This T cell receptor beta chain was sequenced during a study of blood T cell repertoires in COVID-19. TCRdb keeps only in-frame clones here, not all; method: immunoSEQ multiplex PCR. The sample holds 250,000 or so clones, around 86% seen once. Germline values: CDR1 KGHSH, CDR2 LQKENI. This CDR3 region has 15 residues. V lost 3 bases and J 1 base, leaving 10 bases between the germline ends. The chain has TRBV18 and TRBJ1-5; D not resolved. Source material: PBMCs or T cells enriched from blood (not recorded which). The origin of this receptor is a woman aged 45-60 years who had recovered from COVID-19. DNA for the CDR3: TGTGCCAGCTCACCGGGCAGGTTCAGCAATCAGCCCCAGCATTTT. As protein: CASSPGRFSNQPQHF.